This T cell receptor (beta chain) appears in the sequencing data of a study of blood T cell repertoires in COVID-19. Profiling relied on immunoSEQ multiplex PCR, and the TCRdb table lists in-frame clones only, not all of them. In the table there are about 190,000 clones, 86% of which are singletons. The V gene's germline CDR1 is LNHDA and CDR2 SQIVND (reference sequence). The CDR3 loop spans 14 amino acids. The V gene lost 7 bases and the J gene lost 8 bases, with 20 bases spanning the gap. Input material: PBMCs or T cells enriched from blood (not recorded which). The origin of this receptor is a man in his forties with acute COVID-19. V is TRBV19 and J is TRBJ1-2; no clear D gene. CDR3 coding DNA: TGTGCCAGTACCACCCGAACGTCAGAGGAGGGCTACACCTTC. As protein: CASTTRTSEEGYTF.